This entry is about one T cell receptor beta chain. TCRdb passed the 5' RACE reads through MiXCR, listing each CDR3 protein once. The sample has approximately 440,000 distinct CDR3 sequences, around 18% seen once. The sample is drawn from a study of T-cell memory formation after mild COVID-19. Sequenced input: PBMCs or a T cell subset sorted from them (not recorded which). The source is an adult woman who had mild COVID-19 (a few samples of this study predate the infection). Cell type and time point are not known.

CDR3 DNA sequence: TGTGCCAGCAGCCCAACAGGGGTGGAAACCGGGGAGCTGTTTTTT. Its translation is CASSPTGVETGELFF. V is TRBV7-3 and J is TRBJ2-2; 7 positions match TRBD1. CDR1 and CDR2 (germline): SGHTA, FQGTGA. Losses at the gene ends were 5 bases for V and 5 bases for J; bases not matched to a gene: 8. The CDR3 is 15 residues long.